This T cell receptor (beta chain) originates from a study of cytomegalovirus exposure and HLA in healthy donors. As for the study in general: A subsequent analysis reported that the roughly 120 validation repertoires were produced on the same platform that had also been used for the approximately 710 first-cohort repertoires.

Using immunoSEQ multiplex PCR, the repertoire was profiled, and TCRdb retains in-frame clones only, with some absent. The table lists 250,000 to 400,000 clones, nearly 90% of them singletons, with over 0.9% in the top ten. The study's findings and limits: The study designated over 150 TCR beta chains cytomegalovirus-associated. In the roughly 120 validation repertoires, a later analysis found that first-cohort TCR clusters tended to co-occur.

Trimming took 0 bases from V and 1 from J, leaving 10 bases between them. The CDR3 is made up of 15 amino acids. In germline, CDR1 is SGDLS, CDR2 YYNGEE. Regarding this clone: Its antigen remains unknown.

This receptor was obtained from a man aged 25 to 40 in good health and CMV-seronegative. The sequenced sample was PBMCs. This chain links TRBV9 with TRBJ1-1, with D tentatively TRBD1 (5 bases). DNA of the CDR3: TGTGCCAGCAGCGTAGTAGGGGTAGAGAACACTGAAGCTTTCTTT. Encoded protein: CASSVVGVENTEAFF.